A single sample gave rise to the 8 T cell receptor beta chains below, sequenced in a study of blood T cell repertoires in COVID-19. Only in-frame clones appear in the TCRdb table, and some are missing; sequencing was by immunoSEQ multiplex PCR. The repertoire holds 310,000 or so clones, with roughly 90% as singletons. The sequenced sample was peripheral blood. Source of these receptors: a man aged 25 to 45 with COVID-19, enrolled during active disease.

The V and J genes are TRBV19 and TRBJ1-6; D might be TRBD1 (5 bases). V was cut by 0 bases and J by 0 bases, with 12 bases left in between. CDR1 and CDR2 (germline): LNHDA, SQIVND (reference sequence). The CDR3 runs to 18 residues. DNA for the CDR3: TGTGCCAGTAGTATAGAGGGCCCGGGGGACTCCTATAATTCACCCCTCCACTTT. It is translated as CASSIEGPGDSYNSPLHF.

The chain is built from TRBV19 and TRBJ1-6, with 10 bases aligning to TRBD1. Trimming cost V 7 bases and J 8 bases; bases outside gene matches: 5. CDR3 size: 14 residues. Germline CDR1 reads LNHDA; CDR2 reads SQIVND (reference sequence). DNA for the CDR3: TGTGCCAGTAAGCCGGGACAGGGGTATTCACCCCTCCACTTT. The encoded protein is CASKPGQGYSPLHF.

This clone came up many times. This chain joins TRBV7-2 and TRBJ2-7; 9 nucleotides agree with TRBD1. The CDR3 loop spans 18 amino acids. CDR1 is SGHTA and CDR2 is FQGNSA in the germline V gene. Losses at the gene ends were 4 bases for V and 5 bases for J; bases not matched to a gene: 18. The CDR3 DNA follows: TGTGCCAGCAGCTCCCCAGGGAGAGTGGGACAGGGAGCCGACGAGCAGTACTTC. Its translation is CASSSPGRVGQGADEQYF.

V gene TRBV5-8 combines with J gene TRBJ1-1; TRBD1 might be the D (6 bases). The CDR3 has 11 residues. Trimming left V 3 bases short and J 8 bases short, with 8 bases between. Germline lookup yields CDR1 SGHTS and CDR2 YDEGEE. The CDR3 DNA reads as TGTGCCAGCAGCTCGGACAGAGAAGCTTTCTTT. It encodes CASSSDREAFF.

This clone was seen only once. CDR3 protein: CASSRTLTGTDTQYF. CDR3 nucleotides: TGTGCCAGCTCCCGTACCTTGACTGGCACAGATACGCAGTATTTT. V and J are TRBV18 and TRBJ2-3; no firm D call. The CDR3 has 15 residues. CDR1 and CDR2 (germline): KGHSH, LQKENI. The germline V and J ends were trimmed by 6 bases and 1 base, with 14 bases remaining between them. Combining the CDR3 with reference TRBV18 and TRBJ2-3 gives the whole variable domain NAGVMQNPRHLVRRRGQEARLRCSPMKGHSHVYWYRQLPEEGLKFMVYLQKENIIDESGMPKERFSAEFPKEGPSILRIQQVVRGDSAAYFCASSRTLTGTDTQYFGPGTRLTVL.

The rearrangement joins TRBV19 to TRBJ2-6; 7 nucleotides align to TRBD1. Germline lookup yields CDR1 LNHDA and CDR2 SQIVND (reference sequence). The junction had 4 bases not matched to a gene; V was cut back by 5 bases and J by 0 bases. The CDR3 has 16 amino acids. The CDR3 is CASSADRDSGANVLTF. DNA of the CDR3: TGTGCCAGTAGTGCAGACAGGGACTCTGGGGCCAACGTCCTGACTTTC.

The CDR3 DNA reads TGTGCCAGCAGTACGTACACCAATAGCAATCAGCCCCAGCATTTT. Translation gives CASSTYTNSNQPQHF. The J gene is TRBJ1-5, the V gene TRBV27; D gene ambiguous. CDR3 length: 15 amino acids. Germline CDR1 reads MNHEY; CDR2 reads SMNVEV (reference sequence). V dropped 5 bases and J dropped 0 bases, with 11 bases sitting between them.

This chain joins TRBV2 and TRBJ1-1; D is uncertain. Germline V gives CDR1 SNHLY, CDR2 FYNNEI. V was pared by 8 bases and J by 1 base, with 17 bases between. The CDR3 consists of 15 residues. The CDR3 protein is CASPLRSGSNTEAFF. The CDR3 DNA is TGTGCCAGCCCATTAAGGAGTGGATCGAACACTGAAGCTTTCTTT.